What follows are 4 T cell receptor beta chains derived from one specimen sequenced in a study of blood T cell repertoires in COVID-19. Sequenced by immunoSEQ multiplex PCR; TCRdb stores in-frame clones only, minus some. The repertoire holds more than 55,000 clones, with approximately 86% as singletons. The specimen was peripheral blood. Source of these receptors: a man in his sixties with acute or convalescent COVID-19.

The chain carries TRBV2 and TRBJ1-1; the D gene is possibly TRBD1 (5 bases). The germline V gene has CDR1 SNHLY and CDR2 FYNNEI. The CDR3 extends over 13 amino acids. The V gene lost 4 bases and the J gene lost 1 base, with 7 bases spanning the gap. The DNA for the CDR3 is TGTGCCAGCAGTGCCCAGGGGAACACTGAAGCTTTCTTT. Translated, it gives CASSAQGNTEAFF.

CDR3 in amino acids: CASSGENYGYTF. The CDR3 coding sequence is TGTGCCAGCAGTGGGGAGAACTATGGCTACACCTTC. The chain couples TRBV2 to TRBJ1-2; D not certain. CDR1 is SNHLY and CDR2 is FYNNEI in the germline V gene. The CDR3 length is 12 residues. V shed 4 bases and J shed 2 bases, with 5 bases lying between them.

Only a few counts were recorded for this clone. The chain recombines TRBV5-6 with TRBJ1-6; 9 bases match TRBD1. Trimming cost V 3 bases and J 8 bases; bases outside gene matches: 3. Germline V gene sequence: CDR1 SGHDT, CDR2 YYEEEE. This CDR3 comprises 14 residues. The CDR3 loop is CASSWGQGDSPLHF. CDR3 nucleotide sequence: TGTGCCAGCAGCTGGGGACAGGGTGATTCACCCCTCCACTTT.

V and J are TRBV28 and TRBJ1-5; D gene uncertain. V was cut by 4 bases and J by 12 bases, with 13 bases left in between. Germline V gene lookup returns CDR1 MDHEN and CDR2 SYDVKM. This CDR3 spans 12 amino acids. In DNA, the CDR3 is TGTGCCAGCAGTTCCATCGCCGGGAGCCAGCATTTT. Translating gives CASSSIAGSQHF.